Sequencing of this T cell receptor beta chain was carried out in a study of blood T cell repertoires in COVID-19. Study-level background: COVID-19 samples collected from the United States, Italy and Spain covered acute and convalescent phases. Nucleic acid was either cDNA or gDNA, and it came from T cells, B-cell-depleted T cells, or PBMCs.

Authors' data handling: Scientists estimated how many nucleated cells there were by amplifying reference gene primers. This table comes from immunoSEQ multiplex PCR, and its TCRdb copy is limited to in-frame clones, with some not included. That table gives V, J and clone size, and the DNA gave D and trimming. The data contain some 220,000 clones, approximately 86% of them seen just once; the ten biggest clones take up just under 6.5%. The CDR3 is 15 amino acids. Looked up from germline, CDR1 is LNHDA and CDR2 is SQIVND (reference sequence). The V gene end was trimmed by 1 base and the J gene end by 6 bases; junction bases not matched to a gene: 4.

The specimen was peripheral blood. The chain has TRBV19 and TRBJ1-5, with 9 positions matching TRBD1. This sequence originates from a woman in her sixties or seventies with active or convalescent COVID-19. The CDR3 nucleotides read TGTGCCAGTAGTATAGTCACAGGGGGCGTTCAGCCCCAGCATTTT. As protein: CASSIVTGGVQPQHF.